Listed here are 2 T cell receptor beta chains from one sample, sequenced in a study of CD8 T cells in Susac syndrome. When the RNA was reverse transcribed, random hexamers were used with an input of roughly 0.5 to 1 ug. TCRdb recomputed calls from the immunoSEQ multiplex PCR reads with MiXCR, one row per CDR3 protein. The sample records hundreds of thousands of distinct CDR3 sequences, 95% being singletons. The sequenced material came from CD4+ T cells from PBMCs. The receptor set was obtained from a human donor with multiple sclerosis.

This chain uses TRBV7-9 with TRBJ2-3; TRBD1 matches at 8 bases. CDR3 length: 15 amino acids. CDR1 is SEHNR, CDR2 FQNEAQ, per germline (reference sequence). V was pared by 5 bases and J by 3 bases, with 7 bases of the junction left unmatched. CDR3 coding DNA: TGTGCCAGCAGCGCAGGGGGCCTCGGTACAGATACGCAGTATTTT. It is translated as CASSAGGLGTDTQYF.

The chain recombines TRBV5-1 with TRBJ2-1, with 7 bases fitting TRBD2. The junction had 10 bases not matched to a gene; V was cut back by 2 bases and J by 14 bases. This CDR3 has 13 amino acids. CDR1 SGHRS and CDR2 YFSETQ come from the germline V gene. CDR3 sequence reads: CASSLTDGGGEFF. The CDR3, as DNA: TGCGCCAGCAGCTTAACCGATGGCGGGGGAGAGTTCTTC.